This T cell receptor beta chain was observed in a study of T cells expressing NK-cell markers. Reanalyzing the 5' RACE reads, TCRdb keeps one entry per CDR3 protein, without DNA. The sample features roughly 390,000 distinct CDR3 sequences, with about 5.2% in its top ten. This CDR3 is 16 amino acids long. Germline CDR1 reads LNHDA; CDR2 reads SQIVND (reference sequence). The chain has TRBV19 and TRBJ1-5. This TCR derives from a man aged 18-75 years in good health. The specimen sequenced was blood T cells: a sorted CD56 or NKG2C T cell subset, CD4+ or CD8+ T cells, or bulk PBMC T cells (not recorded which). The CDR3 sequence: CASSIDRQRPNQPQHF.